This T cell receptor beta chain derives from a study of T cells in Graves' hyperthyroidism and ophthalmopathy. This clonotype was observed a few times. The diagnoses drew upon clinical symptoms, serum thyroxine and TRAb, thyroid ultrasound and orbital computed tomography. There were TCR beta CDR3 regions amplified from RNA transcripts. Initially, a first-round RT-PCR of the TCR CDR3 employed the HTBI primer set. TCRdb redid the calling of the multiplex PCR reads with MiXCR, one entry per CDR3 protein. The table lists fewer than 800,000 distinct CDR3 sequences, roughly 17% of them singletons. This CDR3 comprises 14 residues. Germline CDR1 is LNHDA and CDR2 is SQIVND (reference sequence). J gave up 9 bases and V 7 bases, and 11 bases lay outside the gene matches.

The sequence was collected from a man aged 18 to 35 with Graves' hyperthyroidism. Source material: blood. The chain couples TRBV19 to TRBJ2-1, with TRBD2 identical over 8 bases. In nucleotides, the CDR3 is TGTGCCAGTACCCTAAGCGGGAGTGGGGGTGAGCAGTTCTTC. This translates into CASTLSGSGGEQFF.